This paragraph reports one T cell receptor (beta chain). This clone was picked up a small number of times. What antigen it recognizes has not been identified. No qualities accompany the bases; no much larger clone lies one base away. The entire isolated RNA was reverse transcribed using the High Capacity cDNA Reverse Transcription Kit, and thus expressed TCRB transcripts were sequenced. Deep immunoSEQ sequencing was performed on naive, central memory and regulatory T cell samples, with an average of about 3.6 million total reads per sample. Sorted cells were lysed in RLT buffer, and RNA was extracted using DNase-treated RNeasy Micro or Mini kits according to cell number. Each cell subset was processed on its own to prevent cross-contamination, while patient and healthy donor samples were processed together. TCRB sequences were amplified from cDNA with the immunoSEQ multiplex PCR, producing 87-bp fragments spanning the CDR3 region. Sequencing of the amplicons was done on the Illumina HiSeq platform. In the original analysis: Synthetic template baselines were used to correct PCR bias computationally, reads within Hamming distance 2 were collapsed, and singletons that could not be merged were discarded. By aligning reads against IMGT, V, D and J genes, CDR3 length, and insertions or deletions at six rearrangement sites were assigned. Within each subset, clonotype counts were normalized to sorted cell number, and only after that were true diversity and Gini coefficients computed with the tcR R package. Repertoire sharing was quantified using the overlap coefficient calculated on TCRB nucleotide sequences. As a proxy for the pre-selection repertoire, out-of-frame TCRB sequences from naive cells were analyzed. TCRdb retrieved this table from immuneACCESS and kept in-frame rearrangements only. Not all clones are present; in checked studies, unresolved V genes account for under half, and no reason is known for the remainder. From that table come the V and J calls and clone size; the DNA was used to work out D and trimming. The sample yields fewer than 500,000 clones; about 14% were counted once. 0.03% to 0.04% of the sample is in the top ten clones.

The data derive from a study of beta chain features in type 1 diabetes (dated by TCRdb to the late 2010s). For context, the study as a whole: No differences in mean age, gender distribution, total cell number or subset yield were found between patients and healthy donors. A total of 100 million to 110 million sorted cells were examined across all samples, and a strong correlation was observed between cell number per subset and RNA yield. In the study, recently diagnosed type 1 diabetes patients and matched healthy donors were compared on the TCRB repertoires of their sorted circulating CD4+ T cell subsets. Regulatory and stem cell-like memory subsets were isolated from only 8 patients and roughly eight healthy donors, whereas naive and central memory subsets came from all 30 or so donors. Here is what the overall study found, with its caveats: PCR may preferentially amplify shorter templates, but because patient and control samples were amplified and corrected together, any resulting skew would affect both groups equally. Fewer insertions and more nucleotide deletions at VDJ recombination sites were observed in patients with type 1 diabetes, implying thymic rearrangement abnormalities. A moderate but significant shortening of TCRB CDR3 length was observed in type 1 diabetes patients in all four CD4+ subsets. HLA sub-analyses involved small numbers of individuals, so any influence of HLA type on TCRB rearrangement remained unresolved. The naive, central memory and regulatory TCRB repertoires appeared to resemble one another more closely among patients than among healthy donors. Because cDNA rather than genomic DNA was sequenced, highly expressing activated cells could have been over-represented, although no difference in activation and CD3 levels was found between groups.

The CDR3 contains 16 residues, cysteine and phenylalanine counted. Only the CDR3 part of the read is kept: 48 bases, read in frame from the first base. V trim: 1 base; J trim: 4 bases; unmatched bases: 7. CDR1 and CDR2, per the germline V gene, are MGHRA and YSYEKL. Each donor gave one peripheral blood draw, around 100 mL on average, collected into heparinised tubes. Using a panel that included CD45RO, CCR7, CD25, CD127, CD95 and CD27, naive, central memory, regulatory and stem cell-like memory CD4+ T cells were sorted on a BD FACSAria II. Purity was above 95% for every sorted population. PBMCs were isolated immediately by Lymphoprep density gradient centrifugation and stained directly without culture. So that batch effects would be minimized, each experiment stained and sorted samples in pairs, pairing one healthy donor with one patient.

The receptor was isolated from a man aged 25-40 years in good health. This chain is built from TRBV4-1 and TRBJ2-7; TRBD1 aligns with 10 central bases. The sequencing sample was made of naive CD4+ T cells from blood. Sample cell subset or site, as interpreted from the label and publication: true naive CD4+ T cells. Here the CDR3 is given as CASSQVSGQGVYEQYF. The nucleotides read TGCGCCAGCAGCCAAGTTTCTGGACAGGGGGTATACGAGCAGTACTTC.